This passage covers 28 T cell receptor beta chains from one sample sequenced in a study of graft-versus-host responses after intestinal transplantation. Assay: immunoSEQ multiplex PCR; the TCRdb copy retains only in-frame clones and omits some. Among about 92,000 clones listed, about 89% were seen once. These TCRs' antigens remain unknown. Here the sequenced sample was unstimulated CD8+ T cells sorted from spleen or lymph node cells, taken before intestinal transplant. These receptors were obtained from a human donor who received an intestinal transplant.

J is TRBJ2-1 and V is TRBV2; no clear D. The germline V and J ends were trimmed by 5 bases and 14 bases, with 10 bases remaining between them. CDR1 is SNHLY and CDR2 is FYNNEI in the germline V gene. The CDR3 spans 10 residues. CDR3: CASSRTQEFF. The CDR3 DNA follows: TGTGCCAGCAGTAGGACGCAGGAGTTCTTC.

This rearrangement joins TRBV5-1 to TRBJ2-6; the match to TRBD1 covers 7 bases. Germline V gene sequence: CDR1 SGHRS, CDR2 YFSETQ. V was clipped by 4 bases and J by 4 bases; unmatched bases: 5. The CDR3 totals 15 residues. This CDR3 is CASSQTGTGANVLTF. The CDR3 DNA follows: TGCGCCAGCAGCCAGACAGGGACAGGGGCCAACGTCCTGACTTTC.

This clone was found a few times. This chain uses TRBV11-2 with TRBJ2-7; TRBD1 matches at 9 bases. V lost 3 bases, J lost 11 bases, and 5 bases stayed unmatched. The CDR3 totals 12 residues. Per germline, CDR1 SGHAT and CDR2 FQNNGV. CDR3 region: CASSLTGGFEYF. The CDR3 bases are TGTGCCAGCAGCTTGACAGGGGGGTTTGAGTACTTC.

The chain has TRBV10-2 and TRBJ2-4; D gene unclear. Trimming took 3 bases from V and 15 from J, leaving 18 bases between them. CDR1 is WSHSY, CDR2 SAAADI, per germline. This CDR3 spans 13 amino acids. This chain's CDR3 is CASSDLLLPNRYF. CDR3 bases: TGCGCCAGCAGTGACCTCCTTTTACCAAACCGGTACTTC.

The chain couples TRBV19 to TRBJ1-2; D gene unclear. Trimming left V 1 base short and J 7 bases short, with 4 bases between. The CDR3 spans 11 residues. Germline CDR1 is LNHDA and CDR2 is SQIVND (reference sequence). CDR3 sequence: CASSIGVGYTF. The CDR3 nucleotides read TGTGCCAGTAGTATAGGAGTTGGCTACACCTTC.

This clone was found a few times. This chain connects TRBV27 to TRBJ2-5; D not certain. This CDR3 has 13 amino acids. V was pared by 1 base and J by 2 bases, with 5 bases between. Germline CDR1 is MNHEY and CDR2 is SMNVEV (reference sequence). The CDR3 is CASSLLGQETQYF. The DNA of the CDR3 is TGTGCCAGCAGTTTATTAGGGCAAGAGACCCAGTACTTC.

The chain employs TRBV19 and TRBJ2-7; either TRBD1 or TRBD2 may fit D (5 bases each). CDR1 and CDR2 from the germline V gene are LNHDA and SQIVND (reference sequence). V lost 1 base to trimming and J lost 2 bases, with 9 bases between them. This CDR3 spans 14 amino acids. The CDR3 sequence is CASSIGRETYEQYF. The CDR3 DNA is TGTGCCAGTAGTATAGGCAGGGAGACCTACGAGCAGTACTTC.

The CDR3 spells CASSLDRVRGYTF. The CDR3 nucleotides are TGTGCCAGCAGTCTCGACAGGGTGCGGGGCTACACCTTC. This chain joins TRBV27 and TRBJ1-2; 7 bases map to TRBD1. The trim removed 5 bases at V and 8 bases at J, leaving 8 bases unmatched. CDR1 and CDR2 from the germline V gene are MNHEY and SMNVEV (reference sequence). The CDR3 has 13 residues.

This clone appeared a few times. The V call is TRBV4-1, the J call TRBJ2-1; 7 bases are shared with TRBD2. The ends lost 4 bases at V and 0 bases at J; junction bases unmatched: 3. Germline V gene lookup returns CDR1 MGHRA and CDR2 YSYEKL. This CDR3 has 15 residues. The CDR3 nucleotides are TGCGCCAGCAGCCCTAGCGGTAGCTCCTACAATGAGCAGTTCTTC. This sequence encodes CASSPSGSSYNEQFF.

The chain joins TRBV30 to TRBJ2-1, with a weak D call TRBD2 (5 bases). In germline, CDR1 is GTSNPN, CDR2 SVGIG (reference sequence). This CDR3 region has 12 residues. The V end lost 4 bases, the J end lost 9 bases, and 13 bases lay between the germline ends. CDR3 residues: CAWMSRAGEQFF. DNA for the CDR3: TGTGCCTGGATGTCGAGGGCGGGTGAGCAGTTCTTC. The full variable domain, rest sourced from reference TRBV30 and TRBJ2-1, is SQTIHQWPATLVQPVGSPLSLECTVEGTSNPNLYWYRQAAGRGLQLLFYSVGIGQISSEVPQNLSASRPQDRQFILSSKKLLLSDSGFYLCAWMSRAGEQFFGPGTRLTVL.

The chain uses TRBV30 and TRBJ1-1, with a tentative D call TRBD1 (5 bases). Trimming shortened V by 7 bases and J by 8 bases, and 17 bases separated the two germline ends. The CDR3 has 12 amino acids. The germline V gene has CDR1 GTSNPN and CDR2 SVGIG (reference sequence). The CDR3 sequence: CAFLLRQTEAFF. CDR3 sequence (DNA): TGTGCCTTTCTATTACGACAGACAGAAGCTTTCTTT. The full variable domain, in which reference TRBV30 and TRBJ1-1 provide the parts outside the CDR3, is SQTIHQWPATLVQPVGSPLSLECTVEGTSNPNLYWYRQAAGRGLQLLFYSVGIGQISSEVPQNLSASRPQDRQFILSSKKLLLSDSGFYLCAFLLRQTEAFFGQGTRLTVV.

The V and J genes are TRBV7-9 and TRBJ2-1; TRBD2 might be the D (6 bases). In germline, CDR1 is SEHNR, CDR2 FQNEAQ (reference sequence). The CDR3 has 13 residues. V dropped 7 bases and J dropped 7 bases, with 14 bases sitting between them. The CDR3 spells CASIQSLANEQFF. Written as DNA, the CDR3 is TGTGCCAGCATCCAGTCACTAGCAAATGAGCAGTTCTTC.

This chain connects TRBV7-9 to TRBJ2-7, with 7 positions matching TRBD2. Germline lookup yields CDR1 SEHNR and CDR2 FQNEAQ (reference sequence). Trimming at V came to 1 base and at J to 2 bases, leaving 5 bases not matched to a gene. CDR3 size: 15 residues. The DNA of the CDR3 is TGTGCCAGCAGCTTAGTGACTAGCAGGGCCTACGAGCAGTACTTC. Its translation is CASSLVTSRAYEQYF.

V and J are TRBV28 and TRBJ2-1; a possible D gene is TRBD1 (7 bases). Germline V gene sequence: CDR1 MDHEN, CDR2 SYDVKM. Trimming removed 6 bases at V and 6 bases at J, with 18 bases between. There are 15 residues in the CDR3. CDR3 nucleotides: TGTGCCAGCAGCGAGACAGGGAGGAGGACCAATGAGCAGTTCTTC. Its translation: CASSETGRRTNEQFF. Full variable domain (remainder filled in from reference TRBV28 and TRBJ2-1): DVKVTQSSRYLVKRTGEKVFLECVQDMDHENMFWYRQDPGLGLRLIYFSYDVKMKEKGDIPEGYSVSREKKERFSLILESASTNQTSMYLCASSETGRRTNEQFFGPGTRLTVL.

CDR3 region: CASSGGLPWVNEQFF. CDR3 nucleotide sequence: TGTGCCAGCAGTGGGGGACTGCCCTGGGTCAATGAGCAGTTCTTC. The chain employs TRBV6-5 and TRBJ2-1; TRBD2 is a possible D gene (6 bases). Trimming removed 5 bases at V and 6 bases at J, with 17 bases between. The CDR3 extends over 15 amino acids. Germline V gives CDR1 MNHEY, CDR2 SVGAGI.

As concerns this clone: The junction departs from the called germline gene at one end, perhaps through a read error. The CDR3 sequence is CSVELGGGYGQYF. In DNA form, the CDR3 reads TGCAGCGTTGAACTTGGGGGGGGATACGGGCAGTACTTC. V gene TRBV29-1 combines with J gene TRBJ2-7; 7 nucleotides agree with TRBD2. Germline V gene sequence: CDR1 SQVTM, CDR2 ANQGSEA. There are 13 residues in the CDR3.

The J gene is TRBJ2-2, the V gene TRBV10-2; D is unresolved. Trimming shortened V by 0 bases and J by 8 bases, and 10 bases separated the two germline ends. This CDR3 has 14 amino acids. CDR1 and CDR2 from the germline V gene are WSHSY and SAAADI. The CDR3 coding sequence is TGCGCCAGCAGTGAGTCGTTTGCGTCTGGGGAGCTGTTTTTT. The encoded protein is CASSESFASGELFF.

This chain joins TRBV6-5 and TRBJ1-2; D uncertain. Per the germline V gene, CDR1 is MNHEY and CDR2 is SVGAGI. The CDR3 spans 13 residues. Trimming stripped 0 bases from V and 4 bases from J, with 6 bases between. DNA for the CDR3: TGTGCCAGCAGTTACTCGCCGGGCTATGGCTACACCTTC. The encoded protein is CASSYSPGYGYTF.

The CDR3 DNA is TGTGCCAGCAGCTTCCCCTCTCCATGGGCTTTCTTT. Its translation: CASSFPSPWAFF. V usage is TRBV13 and J usage is TRBJ1-1; unclear D gene. The CDR3 spans 12 residues. Trimming pared 3 bases from V and 11 bases from J, leaving 13 bases between. From germline, CDR1 is PRHDT and CDR2 FYEKMQ (reference sequence). Filled out from reference TRBV13 and TRBJ1-1, the complete variable domain reads AAGVIQSPRHLIKEKRETATLKCYPIPRHDTVYWYQQGPGQDPQFLISFYEKMQSDKGSIPDRFSAQQFSDYHSELNMSSLELGDSALYFCASSFPSPWAFFGQGTRLTVV.

The gene calls are TRBV7-9 and TRBJ2-3; 11 positions agree with TRBD2. The ends lost 2 bases at V and 1 base at J; junction bases unmatched: 5. The CDR3 length is 17 residues. Germline loops: CDR1 SEHNR, CDR2 FQNEAQ (reference sequence). Written as DNA, the CDR3 is TGTGCCAGCAGCTTACCACTAGCGGGGGACCGCACAGATACGCAGTATTTT. Translation: CASSLPLAGDRTDTQYF.

This sequence joins TRBV6-1 and TRBJ2-1; 10 nucleotides match TRBD1. Germline lookup yields CDR1 MNHNS and CDR2 SASEGT. The CDR3 extends over 16 amino acids. V lost 2 bases, J lost 2 bases, and 3 bases stayed unmatched. CDR3 protein: CASSELGTGAYNEQFF. CDR3 coding DNA: TGTGCCAGCAGTGAACTAGGGACAGGGGCCTACAATGAGCAGTTCTTC.

The chain is built from TRBV7-3 and TRBJ2-3; tentative D call: TRBD2 (5 bases). The length of the CDR3 is 15 residues. Germline CDR1 and CDR2: SGHTA and FQGTGA. The V gene lost 4 bases and the J gene lost 3 bases, with 14 bases spanning the gap. The CDR3 spells CASSSAVGRTDTQYF. In nucleotides, the CDR3 is TGTGCCAGCAGCTCTGCGGTGGGGAGAACAGATACGCAGTATTTT.

This chain links TRBV29-1 with TRBJ2-1; D gene uncertain. The CDR3 sequence is 14 residues long. V was trimmed by 7 bases and J by 6 bases, leaving 19 bases between them. CDR1 and CDR2 (germline): SQVTM, ANQGSEA. The CDR3 spells CSADGDQVSNEQFF. CDR3 DNA: TGCAGCGCCGATGGTGACCAGGTGAGCAATGAGCAGTTCTTC.

This chain joins TRBV28 and TRBJ1-6; D not resolved. There are 17 residues in the CDR3. V was clipped by 6 bases and J by 0 bases, with 15 bases between them. In germline, CDR1 is MDHEN, CDR2 SYDVKM. CDR3 residues: CASRTTDAPSYNSPLHF. The CDR3 bases are TGTGCCAGCAGAACCACAGACGCCCCCTCCTATAATTCACCCCTCCACTTT.

This sequence joins TRBV7-6 and TRBJ2-7; TRBD2 matches at 9 bases. With 2 bases clipped from V and 0 bases from J, the junction kept 5 bases outside the gene matches. The CDR3 is 16 amino acids. Germline V gene lookup returns CDR1 SGHVS and CDR2 FNYEAQ. In DNA, the CDR3 is TGTGCCAGCAGCTTATCTGCGGGAGGGAGCTCCTACGAGCAGTACTTC. It yields the protein CASSLSAGGSSYEQYF.

This chain links TRBV7-9 with TRBJ1-6, with D unresolved. CDR3 length: 15 amino acids. CDR1 and CDR2 (germline): SEHNR, FQNEAQ (reference sequence). V lost 1 base, J lost 10 bases, and 14 bases lay in between. The CDR3 sequence: CASSLDMINVSPLHF. The CDR3 DNA sequence: TGTGCCAGCAGCTTAGACATGATAAACGTCTCACCCCTCCACTTT.

The CDR3 region is CASSPPSGYSSSYNEQFF. CDR3 nucleotides: TGTGCCAGCAGTCCACCTAGCGGGTATTCGAGCTCCTACAATGAGCAGTTCTTC. The chain combines TRBV7-9 with TRBJ2-1, with 8 bases identical to TRBD2. Germline V gene data show CDR1 as SEHNR and CDR2 as FQNEAQ (reference sequence). V lost 6 bases and J lost 0; bases outside the gene matches: 13. This CDR3 has 18 amino acids.

The sample holds a few counts of this clone. The V and J genes are TRBV6-5 and TRBJ2-4, with 7 bases fitting TRBD1. Trimming took 6 bases from V and 0 from J; bases not matched to a gene: 5. Germline V lookup: CDR1 MNHEY, CDR2 SVGAGI. The CDR3 has 15 amino acids. CDR3 sequence reads: CASRQTGLAKNIQYF. The CDR3 DNA sequence: TGTGCCAGCAGACAGACAGGGTTAGCCAAAAACATTCAGTACTTC.